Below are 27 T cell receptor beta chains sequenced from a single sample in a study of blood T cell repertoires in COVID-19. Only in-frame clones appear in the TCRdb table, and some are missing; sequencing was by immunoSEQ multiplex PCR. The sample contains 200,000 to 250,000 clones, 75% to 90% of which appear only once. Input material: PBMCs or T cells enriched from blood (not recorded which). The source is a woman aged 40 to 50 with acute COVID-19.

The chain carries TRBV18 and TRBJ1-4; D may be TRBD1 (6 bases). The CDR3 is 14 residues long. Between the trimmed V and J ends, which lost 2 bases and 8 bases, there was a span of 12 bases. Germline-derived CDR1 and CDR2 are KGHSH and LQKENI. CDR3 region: CASSPSGVQEKLFF. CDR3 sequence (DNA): TGTGCCAGCTCACCATCAGGGGTTCAAGAAAAACTGTTTTTT.

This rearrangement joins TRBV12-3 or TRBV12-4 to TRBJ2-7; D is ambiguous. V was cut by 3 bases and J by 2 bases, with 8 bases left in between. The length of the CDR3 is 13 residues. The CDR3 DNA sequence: TGTGCCAGCAGTTTCGCCACTACCTACGAGCAGTACTTC. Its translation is CASSFATTYEQYF.

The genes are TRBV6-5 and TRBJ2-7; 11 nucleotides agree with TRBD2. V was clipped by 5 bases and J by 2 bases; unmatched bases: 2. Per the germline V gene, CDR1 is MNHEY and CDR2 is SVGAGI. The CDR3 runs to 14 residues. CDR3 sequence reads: CASSNSGGAYEQYV. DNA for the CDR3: TGTGCCAGCAGTAATAGCGGGGGGGCCTACGAGCAGTACGTC.

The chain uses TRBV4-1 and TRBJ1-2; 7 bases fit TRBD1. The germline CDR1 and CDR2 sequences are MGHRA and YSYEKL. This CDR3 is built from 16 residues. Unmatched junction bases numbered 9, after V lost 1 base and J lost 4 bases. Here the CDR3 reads CASSQARDRAFYGYTF. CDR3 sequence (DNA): TGCGCCAGCAGCCAAGCCCGGGACAGAGCCTTCTATGGCTACACCTTC.

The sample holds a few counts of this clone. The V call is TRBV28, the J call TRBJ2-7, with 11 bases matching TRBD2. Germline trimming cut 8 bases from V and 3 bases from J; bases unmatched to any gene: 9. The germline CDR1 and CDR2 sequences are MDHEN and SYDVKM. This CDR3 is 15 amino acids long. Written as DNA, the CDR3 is TGTGCCAGCCAACAAGGGACTAGCGGTAACTACGAGCAGTACGTC. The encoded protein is CASQQGTSGNYEQYV.

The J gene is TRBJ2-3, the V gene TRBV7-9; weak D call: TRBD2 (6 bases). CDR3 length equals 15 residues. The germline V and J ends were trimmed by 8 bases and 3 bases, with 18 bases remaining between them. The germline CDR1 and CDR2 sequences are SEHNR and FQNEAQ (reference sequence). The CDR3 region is CASGHLDYPTDTQYF. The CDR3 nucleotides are TGTGCCAGCGGCCACCTGGACTATCCGACAGATACGCAGTATTTT. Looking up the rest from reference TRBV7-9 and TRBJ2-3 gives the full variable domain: DTGVSQNPRHKITKRGQNVTFRCDPISEHNRLYWYRQTLGQGPEFLTYFQNEAQLEKSRLLSDRFSAERPKGSFSTLEIQRTEQGDSAMYLCASGHLDYPTDTQYFGPGTRLTVL.

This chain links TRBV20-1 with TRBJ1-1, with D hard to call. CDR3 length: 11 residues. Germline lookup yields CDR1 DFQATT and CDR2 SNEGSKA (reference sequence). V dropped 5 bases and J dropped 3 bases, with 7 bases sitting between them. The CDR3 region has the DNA TGCAGTGCTGTCCATCACACTGAAGCTTTCTTT. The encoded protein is CSAVHHTEAFF.

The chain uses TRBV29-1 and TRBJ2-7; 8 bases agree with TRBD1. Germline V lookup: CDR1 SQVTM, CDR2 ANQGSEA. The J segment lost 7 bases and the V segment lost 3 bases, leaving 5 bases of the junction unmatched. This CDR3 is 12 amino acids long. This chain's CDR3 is CSVEGTGREQYF. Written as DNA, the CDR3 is TGCAGCGTTGAGGGGACAGGACGGGAGCAGTACTTC.

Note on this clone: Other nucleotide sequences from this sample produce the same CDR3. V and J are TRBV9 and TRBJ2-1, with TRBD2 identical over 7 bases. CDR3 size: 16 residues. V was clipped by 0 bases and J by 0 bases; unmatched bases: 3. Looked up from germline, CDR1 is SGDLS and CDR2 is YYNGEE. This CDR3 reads CASSVAGGSSYNEQFF. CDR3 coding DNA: TGTGCCAGCAGCGTAGCCGGGGGGAGCTCCTACAATGAGCAGTTCTTC.

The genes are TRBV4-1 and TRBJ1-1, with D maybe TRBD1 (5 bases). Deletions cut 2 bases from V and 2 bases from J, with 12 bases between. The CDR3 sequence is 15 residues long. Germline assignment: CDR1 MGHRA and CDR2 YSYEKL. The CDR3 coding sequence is TGCGCCAGCAGCCAATACGAGACAGCTAACACTGAAGCTTTCTTT. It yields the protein CASSQYETANTEAFF.

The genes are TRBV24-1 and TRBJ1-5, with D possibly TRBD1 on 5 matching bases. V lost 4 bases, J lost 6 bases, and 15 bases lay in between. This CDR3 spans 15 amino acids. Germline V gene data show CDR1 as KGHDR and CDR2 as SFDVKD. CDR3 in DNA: TGTGCCACCAGTGAATCGGGGGACGGGGTTCAGCCCCAGCATTTT. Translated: CATSESGDGVQPQHF.

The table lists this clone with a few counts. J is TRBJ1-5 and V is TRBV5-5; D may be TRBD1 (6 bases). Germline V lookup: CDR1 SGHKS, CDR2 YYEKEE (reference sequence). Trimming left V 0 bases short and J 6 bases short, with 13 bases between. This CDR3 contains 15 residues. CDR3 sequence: CASSLAGGGGQPQHF. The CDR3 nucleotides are TGTGCCAGCAGCTTGGCAGGAGGGGGGGGTCAGCCCCAGCATTTT.

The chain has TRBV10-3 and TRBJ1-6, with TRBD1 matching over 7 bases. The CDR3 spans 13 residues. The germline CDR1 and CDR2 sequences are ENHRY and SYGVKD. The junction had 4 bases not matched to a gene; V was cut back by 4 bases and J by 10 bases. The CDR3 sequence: CAISGQGDSPLHF. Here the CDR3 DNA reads TGTGCCATCAGTGGCCAGGGGGACTCACCCCTCCACTTT.

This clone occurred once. CDR3 nucleotides: TGTGCCACCGCTTCCTCAGGGGGCCCTGAAGCTTTCTTT. Translated, it gives CATASSGGPEAFF. The V call is TRBV24-1, the J call TRBJ1-1; 8 bases agree with TRBD1. The CDR3 is 13 amino acids. CDR1 is KGHDR, CDR2 SFDVKD, per germline. V dropped 9 bases and J dropped 6; count of bases not matched to a gene: 8.

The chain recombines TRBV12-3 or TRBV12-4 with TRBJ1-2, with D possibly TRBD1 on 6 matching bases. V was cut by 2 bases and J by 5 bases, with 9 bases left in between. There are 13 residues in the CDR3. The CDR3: CASSLQGRYGYTF. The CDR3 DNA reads TGTGCCAGCAGTTTACAGGGGCGGTATGGCTACACCTTC.

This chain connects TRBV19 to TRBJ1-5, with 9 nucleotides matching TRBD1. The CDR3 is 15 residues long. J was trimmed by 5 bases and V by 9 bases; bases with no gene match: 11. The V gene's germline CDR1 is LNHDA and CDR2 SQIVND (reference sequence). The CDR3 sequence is CASRRQGGNYQPQHF. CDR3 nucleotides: TGTGCCAGCAGGCGACAGGGGGGAAACTATCAGCCCCAGCATTTT.

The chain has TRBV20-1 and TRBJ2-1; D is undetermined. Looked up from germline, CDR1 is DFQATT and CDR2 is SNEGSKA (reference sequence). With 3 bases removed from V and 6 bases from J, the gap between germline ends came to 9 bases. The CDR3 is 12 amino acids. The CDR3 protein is CSASRNSNEQFF. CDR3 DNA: TGCAGTGCTAGTCGCAACTCCAATGAGCAGTTCTTC.

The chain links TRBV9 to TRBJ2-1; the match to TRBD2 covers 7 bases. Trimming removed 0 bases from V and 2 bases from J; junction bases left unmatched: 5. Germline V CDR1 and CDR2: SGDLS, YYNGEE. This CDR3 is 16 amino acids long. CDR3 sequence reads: CASSVGGGTPYNEQFF. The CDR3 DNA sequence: TGTGCCAGCAGCGTAGGCGGGGGTACACCCTACAATGAGCAGTTCTTC.

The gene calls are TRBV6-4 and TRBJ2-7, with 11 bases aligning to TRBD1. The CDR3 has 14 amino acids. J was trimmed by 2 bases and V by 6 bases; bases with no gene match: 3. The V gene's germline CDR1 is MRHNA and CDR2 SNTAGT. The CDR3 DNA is TGTGCCAGCAGAGGACAGGGGGCCCCCTACGAGCAGTACGTC. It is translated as CASRGQGAPYEQYV.

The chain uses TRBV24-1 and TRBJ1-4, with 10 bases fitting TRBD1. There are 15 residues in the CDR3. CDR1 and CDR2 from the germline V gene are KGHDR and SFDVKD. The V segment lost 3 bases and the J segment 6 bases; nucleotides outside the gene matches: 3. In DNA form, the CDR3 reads TGTGCCACCAGTGATCCAGGGACAGGGGATGAAAAACTGTTTTTT. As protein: CATSDPGTGDEKLFF.

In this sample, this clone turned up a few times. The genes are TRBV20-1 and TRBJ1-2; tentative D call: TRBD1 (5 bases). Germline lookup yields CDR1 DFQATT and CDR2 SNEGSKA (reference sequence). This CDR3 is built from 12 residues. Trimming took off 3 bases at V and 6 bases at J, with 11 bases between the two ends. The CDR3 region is CSASGQGHGYTF. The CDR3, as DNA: TGCAGTGCTAGTGGGCAGGGCCATGGCTACACCTTC.

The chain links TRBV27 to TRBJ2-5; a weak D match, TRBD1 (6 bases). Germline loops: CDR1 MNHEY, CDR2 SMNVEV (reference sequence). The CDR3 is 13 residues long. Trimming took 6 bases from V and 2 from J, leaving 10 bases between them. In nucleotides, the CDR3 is TGTGCCAGCAGACCCGGGACACAAGAGACCCAGTACTTC. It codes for CASRPGTQETQYF.

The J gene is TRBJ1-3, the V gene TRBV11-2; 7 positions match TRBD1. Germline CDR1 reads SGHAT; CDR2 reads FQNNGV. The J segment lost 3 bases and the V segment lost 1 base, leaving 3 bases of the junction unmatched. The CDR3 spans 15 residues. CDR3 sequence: CASSLGQGVGNTIYF. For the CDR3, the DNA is TGTGCCAGCAGCTTAGGACAGGGTGTTGGAAACACCATATATTTT.

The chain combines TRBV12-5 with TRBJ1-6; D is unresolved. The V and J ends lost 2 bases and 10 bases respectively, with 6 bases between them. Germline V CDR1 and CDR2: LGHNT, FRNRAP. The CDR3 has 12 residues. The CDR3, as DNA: TGTGCTAGTGGTTTGCAGGCGTCACCCCTCCACTTT. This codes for CASGLQASPLHF.

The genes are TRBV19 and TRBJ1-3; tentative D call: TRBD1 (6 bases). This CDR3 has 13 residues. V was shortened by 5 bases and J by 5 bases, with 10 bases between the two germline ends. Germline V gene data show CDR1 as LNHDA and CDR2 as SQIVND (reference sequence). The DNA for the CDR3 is TGTGCCAGTAGTCGGGGGGCGCGAAACACCATATATTTT. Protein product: CASSRGARNTIYF.

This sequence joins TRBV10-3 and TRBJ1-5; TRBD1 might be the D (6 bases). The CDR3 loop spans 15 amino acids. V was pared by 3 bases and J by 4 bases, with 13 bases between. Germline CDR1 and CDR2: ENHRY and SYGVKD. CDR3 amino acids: CAISDLQGYNQPQHF. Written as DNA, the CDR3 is TGTGCCATCAGTGACCTACAGGGTTATAATCAGCCCCAGCATTTT.

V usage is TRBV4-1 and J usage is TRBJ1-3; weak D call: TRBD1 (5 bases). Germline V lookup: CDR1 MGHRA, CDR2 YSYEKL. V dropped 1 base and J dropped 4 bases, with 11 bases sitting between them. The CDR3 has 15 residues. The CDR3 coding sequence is TGCGCCAGCAGCCAAGGACAAGGGGTCGGAAACACCATATATTTT. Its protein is CASSQGQGVGNTIYF.